The 28 T cell receptor beta chains reported below all come from one sample, sequenced in a study of CD8+ T cells in alopecia areata. Treatment described: oral pan-JAK inhibitor, 5-10 mg twice daily. Sequencing used cDNA as its template, made by extracting RNA and reverse transcribing it. The data were produced by immunoSEQ multiplex PCR, yet TCRdb's version contains in-frame clones alone and is incomplete. The sample shows 110,000 to 150,000 clones, about 59% of them seen only once. Sequenced here: CD8+ T cells sorted from blood, sampled at week 4, from a patient treated with tofacitinib. Receptor source: a human donor with alopecia areata.

The gene calls are TRBV7-9 and TRBJ2-5; D may be TRBD2 (6 bases). V gave up 1 base and J gave up 7 bases, with 13 bases separating them. CDR1 and CDR2 from the germline V gene are SEHNR and FQNEAQ (reference sequence). The CDR3 covers 14 residues. The CDR3 nucleotides read TGTGCCAGCAGCTTAGTGGAAGCGGAGGGGACCCAGTACTTC. Translating gives CASSLVEAEGTQYF.

The rearrangement uses TRBV27 and TRBJ2-2; 9 nucleotides match TRBD1. Germline V gene sequence: CDR1 MNHEY, CDR2 SMNVEV (reference sequence). The junction had 6 bases not matched to a gene; V was cut back by 4 bases and J by 6 bases. The CDR3 covers 15 residues. CDR3 region: CASSSGDRVAGELFF. CDR3 coding DNA: TGTGCCAGCAGTTCGGGGGACAGGGTGGCCGGGGAGCTGTTTTTT.

The CDR3 spells CSVRGETGELFF. Written as DNA, the CDR3 is TGCAGCGTTAGGGGCGAGACCGGGGAGCTGTTTTTT. The chain joins TRBV29-1 to TRBJ2-2, with a tentative D call TRBD1 (5 bases). There are 12 residues in the CDR3. CDR1 and CDR2 (germline): SQVTM, ANQGSEA. The V gene lost 5 bases and the J gene lost 5 bases, with 9 bases spanning the gap.

As for this clone: The same CDR3 can be traced to other DNA sequences in this sample. The CDR3 loop reads CASSLRGNEQFF. CDR3 DNA: TGTGCCAGCAGTTTGAGAGGCAATGAGCAGTTCTTC. The chain uses TRBV27 and TRBJ2-1; D gene ambiguous. The CDR3 runs 12 residues. The V gene lost 3 bases and the J gene lost 6 bases, with 6 bases spanning the gap. Germline V gene data show CDR1 as MNHEY and CDR2 as SMNVEV (reference sequence).

On this clone: The identical CDR3 is also encoded by other nucleotide sequences in the sample. J is TRBJ2-7 and V is TRBV5-6; D not certain. V was trimmed by 0 bases and J by 3 bases, leaving 4 bases between them. The CDR3 extends over 12 amino acids. The germline gives CDR1 SGHDT, CDR2 YYEEEE. The CDR3 DNA reads TGTGCCAGCAGCTTGGGTGGCTACGAGCAGTACTTC. It translates to CASSLGGYEQYF.

This clone appeared a few times. The chain has TRBV5-5 and TRBJ2-2, with D possibly TRBD2 on 5 matching bases. The germline V gene has CDR1 SGHKS and CDR2 YYEKEE (reference sequence). V gave up 4 bases and J gave up 7 bases, with 17 bases separating them. The CDR3 covers 15 residues. CDR3 protein: CASSQELANSGELFF. In DNA form, the CDR3 reads TGTGCCAGCAGCCAAGAGTTAGCGAATAGCGGGGAGCTGTTTTTT.

The chain uses TRBV11-2 and TRBJ2-5; TRBD2 matches at 15 bases. In germline, CDR1 is SGHAT, CDR2 FQNNGV. The ends lost 5 bases at V and 5 bases at J; junction bases unmatched: 6. There are 16 residues in the CDR3. CDR3 in amino acids: CASSPGTSGRWETQYF. The CDR3 region has the DNA TGTGCCAGCAGCCCTGGGACTAGCGGGAGGTGGGAGACCCAGTACTTC.

This rearrangement joins TRBV6-5 to TRBJ2-5; no clear D. Germline-derived CDR1 and CDR2 are MNHEY and SVGAGI. V was cut by 0 bases and J by 1 base, with 12 bases left in between. This CDR3 has 16 residues. This chain's CDR3 is CASSYSTLRTQETQYF. Here the CDR3 DNA reads TGTGCCAGCAGTTACTCCACCCTACGAACCCAAGAGACCCAGTACTTC.

The chain recombines TRBV6-4 with TRBJ1-1, with no clear D. The V end lost 6 bases, the J end lost 7 bases, and 15 bases lay between the germline ends. This CDR3 is built from 13 residues. CDR1 is MRHNA and CDR2 is SNTAGT in the germline V gene. The CDR3: CASREDEGGEAFF. The CDR3, as DNA: TGTGCCAGCAGAGAGGACGAGGGTGGTGAAGCTTTCTTT.

The chain links TRBV6-5 to TRBJ2-5; maybe TRBD1 (5 bases). V lost 2 bases and J lost 5, with 12 bases in between. The length of the CDR3 is 14 residues. Germline V lookup: CDR1 MNHEY, CDR2 SVGAGI. The CDR3 nucleotides read TGTGCCAGCAGTTACGGGCAGGGCATGGAGACCCAGTACTTC. It translates to CASSYGQGMETQYF.

The chain links TRBV4-1 to TRBJ2-7; D is unresolved. The CDR3 consists of 14 residues. Per the germline V gene, CDR1 is MGHRA and CDR2 is YSYEKL. V lost 1 base and J lost 0, with 7 bases in between. The CDR3 DNA sequence: TGCGCCAGCAGCCAAGGATTTGGCTCCTACGAGCAGTACTTC. Residues: CASSQGFGSYEQYF.

A few counts support this clone. The J gene is TRBJ2-4, the V gene TRBV28; 7 bases fit TRBD1. CDR3 length: 16 residues. Trimming removed 5 bases from V and 4 bases from J; junction bases left unmatched: 11. Looked up from germline, CDR1 is MDHEN and CDR2 is SYDVKM. Here the CDR3 reads CASSHRGEGAKNIQYF. As DNA, the CDR3 is TGTGCCAGCAGTCACAGGGGTGAGGGAGCGAAAAACATTCAGTACTTC. The variable domain in full, with the rest retrieved from reference TRBV28 and TRBJ2-4, is DVKVTQSSRYLVKRTGEKVFLECVQDMDHENMFWYRQDPGLGLRLIYFSYDVKMKEKGDIPEGYSVSREKKERFSLILESASTNQTSMYLCASSHRGEGAKNIQYFGAGTRLSVL.

The chain employs TRBV19 and TRBJ2-5, with 10 bases matching TRBD2. From germline, CDR1 is LNHDA and CDR2 SQIVND (reference sequence). The CDR3 has 16 amino acids. Unmatched junction bases numbered 10, after V lost 5 bases and J lost 4 bases. CDR3 residues: CASSLGTSDWGETQYF. The CDR3 nucleotides are TGTGCCAGTAGTCTGGGGACTAGCGACTGGGGAGAGACCCAGTACTTC.

The genes are TRBV27 and TRBJ1-6; 9 bases are shared with TRBD1. The junction had 4 bases not matched to a gene; V was cut back by 6 bases and J by 7 bases. The CDR3 runs to 14 residues. CDR1 MNHEY and CDR2 SMNVEV come from the germline V gene (reference sequence). CDR3 residues: CASRPTGGNSPLHF. The DNA of the CDR3 is TGTGCCAGCAGACCTACAGGGGGCAATTCACCCCTCCACTTT.

V gene TRBV4-1 combines with J gene TRBJ2-7; possibly TRBD2 for D (6 bases). CDR1 is MGHRA and CDR2 is YSYEKL in the germline V gene. Trimming took off 2 bases at V and 5 bases at J, with 13 bases between the two ends. This CDR3 is built from 14 residues. The chain's CDR3 is CASSQPGTPNEQYF. Here the CDR3 DNA reads TGCGCCAGCAGCCAACCCGGGACTCCGAACGAGCAGTACTTC.

The chain is built from TRBV13 and TRBJ2-2; possible D gene TRBD1, 5 bases. Trimming shortened V by 2 bases and J by 5 bases, and 12 bases separated the two germline ends. Germline V CDR1 and CDR2: PRHDT, FYEKMQ (reference sequence). This CDR3 is built from 15 residues. This CDR3 reads CASSLSPGRTGELFF. The CDR3 nucleotides read TGTGCCAGCAGCTTATCTCCAGGGCGGACCGGGGAGCTGTTTTTT.

The rearrangement links TRBV11-2 to TRBJ2-2, with a tentative D call TRBD1 (6 bases). Between the trimmed V and J ends, which lost 5 bases and 6 bases, there was a span of 10 bases. The germline gives CDR1 SGHAT, CDR2 FQNNGV. The CDR3 sequence is 13 residues long. This CDR3 reads CASSLDRPGELFF. For the CDR3, the DNA is TGTGCCAGCAGCCTGGACAGACCCGGGGAGCTGTTTTTT.

This clone has only one observation. V gene TRBV5-1 combines with J gene TRBJ2-7; D might be TRBD2 (6 bases). Germline assignment: CDR1 SGHRS and CDR2 YFSETQ. Trimming stripped 2 bases from V and 6 bases from J, with 9 bases between. The CDR3 is made up of 12 amino acids. CDR3 region: CASSFGGPEQYF. As DNA, the CDR3 is TGCGCCAGCAGCTTCGGAGGGCCCGAGCAGTACTTC.

The rearrangement joins TRBV11-2 to TRBJ2-1; D gene unclear. V was clipped by 3 bases and J by 0 bases, with 15 bases between them. Germline CDR1 and CDR2: SGHAT and FQNNGV. The CDR3 runs to 17 residues. The CDR3 is CASSFSSRPHSYNEQFF. In DNA, the CDR3 is TGTGCCAGCAGCTTCAGTTCGCGACCGCACTCCTACAATGAGCAGTTCTTC.

This clone was seen a handful of times. The chain couples TRBV4-1 to TRBJ1-5, with a tentative D call TRBD1 (6 bases). With 4 bases removed from V and 6 bases from J, the gap between germline ends came to 19 bases. CDR3 length equals 16 residues. Germline CDR1 MGHRA, CDR2 YSYEKL. CDR3 coding DNA: TGCGCCAGCAGCCGTGCCGACAGGAGAGTCGGTCAGCCCCAGCATTTT. Translated: CASSRADRRVGQPQHF.

This chain uses TRBV27 with TRBJ2-7; the D is unclear. The V and J ends lost 1 base and 5 bases respectively, with 12 bases between them. The CDR3 runs to 14 residues. Germline CDR1 is MNHEY and CDR2 is SMNVEV (reference sequence). CDR3 protein: CASSLFGPRDEQYF. The DNA for the CDR3 is TGTGCCAGCAGTTTATTCGGGCCTAGGGACGAGCAGTACTTC.

The rearrangement links TRBV5-6 to TRBJ1-5; D uncertain. Trimming pared 1 base from V and 3 bases from J, leaving 11 bases between. This CDR3 contains 15 residues. Germline V gene data show CDR1 as SGHDT and CDR2 as YYEEEE. CDR3 sequence reads: CASSLNGNHNQPQHF. DNA for the CDR3: TGTGCCAGCAGCTTGAACGGCAACCACAATCAGCCCCAGCATTTT. Variable domain in full (rest from reference TRBV5-6 and TRBJ1-5): DAGVTQSPTHLIKTRGQQVTLRCSPKSGHDTVSWYQQALGQGPQFIFQYYEEEERQRGNFPDRFSGHQFPNYSSELNVNALLLGDSALYLCASSLNGNHNQPQHFGDGTRLSIL.

This clone was seen only a few times. The rearrangement joins TRBV4-3 to TRBJ2-7, with 8 positions matching TRBD1. V trimming: 3 bases; J trimming: 3 bases; junction bases outside the gene matches: 7. The CDR3 consists of 15 residues. In germline, CDR1 is LGHNA, CDR2 YSLEER. CDR3 bases: TGCGCCAGCAGCCAGGACGGGACAGGCCTCTACGAGCAGTACTTC. Protein: CASSQDGTGLYEQYF.

V is TRBV13 and J is TRBJ2-3; the D is unclear. V lost 4 bases and J 5 bases, leaving 16 bases between the germline ends. The CDR3 is made up of 15 amino acids. Germline V gene lookup returns CDR1 PRHDT and CDR2 FYEKMQ (reference sequence). CDR3 in amino acids: CASSYADLRGDTQYF. For the CDR3, the DNA is TGTGCCAGCAGCTACGCGGACCTGAGAGGAGATACGCAGTATTTT.

As DNA, the CDR3 is TGTGCCTGGAGCGAAAAAACCTACGAGCAGTACTTC. Protein product: CAWSEKTYEQYF. V usage is TRBV30 and J usage is TRBJ2-7, with no clear D. Trimming left V 3 bases short and J 2 bases short, with 8 bases between. The CDR3 runs 12 residues. Per germline, CDR1 GTSNPN and CDR2 SVGIG (reference sequence).

This clone was found once. V and J are TRBV30 and TRBJ1-3; no firm D call. V lost 4 bases and J lost 2, with 12 bases in between. The CDR3 is 14 residues long. CDR1 is GTSNPN, CDR2 SVGIG, per germline (reference sequence). CDR3 protein: CAWKGREAGNTIYF. In DNA, the CDR3 is TGTGCCTGGAAGGGCCGCGAAGCTGGAAACACCATATATTTT.

This clone occurred a few times. This chain connects TRBV29-1 to TRBJ2-7; D assignment may be TRBD1 or TRBD2 (6 bases each). This CDR3 region has 17 residues. Trimming cost V 2 bases and J 2 bases, with 22 bases left between them. Germline values: CDR1 SQVTM, CDR2 ANQGSEA. Written as DNA, the CDR3 is TGCAGCGTTGAAATCTATCAAAGGGGGGCAGAGACCTACGAGCAGTACTTC. Its protein is CSVEIYQRGAETYEQYF.

This clone was recorded a few times. This chain uses TRBV25-1 with TRBJ1-2; D may be TRBD1 (5 bases). The CDR3 sequence is 15 residues long. Germline-derived CDR1 and CDR2 are MGHDK and SYGVNS. The germline V and J ends were trimmed by 1 base and 6 bases, with 15 bases remaining between them. The CDR3 is CASSELGEAGHGYTF. DNA for the CDR3: TGTGCCAGCAGTGAATTGGGGGAGGCCGGACATGGCTACACCTTC.